This passage covers 30 T cell receptor beta chains from one sample sequenced in a study of cytomegalovirus exposure and HLA in healthy donors. In the PCR, 60 Vbeta and 13 Jbeta primers were used. The method was immunoSEQ multiplex PCR; TCRdb's version includes in-frame clones alone and lacks a portion of them. The table includes about 62,000 clones, 70% to 90% detected once. Sequenced sample: PBMCs. These receptors all stem from a woman aged 30 to 39 in good health and CMV-seronegative.

The CDR3 protein is CASGWDFLGEKLFF. Here the CDR3 DNA reads TGCGCCAGCGGGTGGGACTTCTTGGGTGAAAAACTGTTTTTT. The chain has TRBV10-2 and TRBJ1-4, with TRBD1 as a possible D gene (5 bases). Trimming took off 8 bases at V and 7 bases at J, with 17 bases between the two ends. Germline values: CDR1 WSHSY, CDR2 SAAADI. The CDR3 contains 14 residues.

The gene calls are TRBV2 and TRBJ2-3, with D tentatively TRBD1 (6 bases). The V gene lost 2 bases and the J gene lost 1 base, with 10 bases spanning the gap. The CDR3 is 15 amino acids. Per germline, CDR1 SNHLY and CDR2 FYNNEI. CDR3 nucleotides: TGTGCCAGCAGTGAAACCGGACAGCGCACAGATACGCAGTATTTT. Translating it yields CASSETGQRTDTQYF.

The chain recombines TRBV28 with TRBJ2-7; 8 positions match TRBD2. CDR1 MDHEN and CDR2 SYDVKM come from the germline V gene. The CDR3 consists of 14 residues. The V and J ends lost 8 bases and 2 bases, in that order; junction bases with no gene match: 8. DNA of the CDR3: TGTGCCAGCGGGTCGGCGGGGGGTCCCTACGAGCAGTACTTC. Protein: CASGSAGGPYEQYF.

This clone came up a few times. A far more abundant clone sits one base away, making this likely a read error. The same CDR3 arises from other DNA sequences in this sample as well. The chain uses TRBV5-8 and TRBJ1-1, with unresolved D. This CDR3 region has 16 residues. Germline V gene data show CDR1 as SGHTS and CDR2 as YDEGEE. The germline V and J ends were trimmed by 4 bases and 0 bases, with 16 bases remaining between them. The CDR3 nucleotides are TGTGCCAGCAGCCCCGGTATGGACGGGATGAACACTGAAGCTTTCTTT. It is translated as CASSPGMDGMNTEAFF.

The chain uses TRBV5-6 and TRBJ2-1; 7 positions agree with TRBD1. After removal of 5 bases from V and 9 bases from J, the junction contained 14 bases not matched to a gene. Germline CDR1 SGHDT, CDR2 YYEEEE. The CDR3 covers 15 residues. The CDR3 sequence: CASSPLRTGTFEQFF. The CDR3, as DNA: TGTGCCAGCAGTCCCCTGAGGACAGGAACTTTTGAGCAGTTCTTC.

V usage is TRBV29-1 and J usage is TRBJ1-2, with D possibly being TRBD1 (5 bases). The CDR3 consists of 12 residues. Trimming shortened V by 4 bases and J by 3 bases, and 9 bases separated the two germline ends. Germline V CDR1 and CDR2: SQVTM, ANQGSEA. DNA for the CDR3: TGCAGCGTTGTGCAGGGTGACTATGGCTACACCTTC. Translated: CSVVQGDYGYTF.

This clone has only one observation. This chain links TRBV4-1 with TRBJ1-1, with TRBD1 identical over 11 bases. Germline V lookup: CDR1 MGHRA, CDR2 YSYEKL. The ends lost 3 bases at V and 0 bases at J; junction bases unmatched: 9. The CDR3 contains 18 residues. DNA for the CDR3: TGCGCCAGCAGCCAGGTTGGCCGGGGACAGGGGGTGAACACTGAAGCTTTCTTT. Translation gives CASSQVGRGQGVNTEAFF.

The rearrangement uses TRBV18 and TRBJ1-4; weak D call: TRBD1 (5 bases). The CDR3 has 16 residues. Germline V lookup: CDR1 KGHSH, CDR2 LQKENI. Trimming left V 1 base short and J 3 bases short, with 12 bases between. CDR3 coding DNA: TGTGCCAGCTCACCACTAGAAGACAGCGCTAATGAAAAACTGTTTTTT. Its translation: CASSPLEDSANEKLFF.

Only one count was recorded for this clone. The chain links TRBV27 to TRBJ1-3; TRBD1 matches at 7 bases. The CDR3 totals 16 residues. The germline V gene has CDR1 MNHEY and CDR2 SMNVEV (reference sequence). Trimming cost V 5 bases and J 2 bases; bases outside gene matches: 9. CDR3 protein: CASSPRQGLAGNTIYF. The CDR3 coding sequence is TGTGCCAGCAGTCCCAGACAGGGTTTGGCTGGAAACACCATATATTTT.

This sequence joins TRBV7-6 and TRBJ1-4; the D is unclear. Germline V gene lookup returns CDR1 SGHVS and CDR2 FNYEAQ. With 1 base removed from V and 8 bases from J, the gap between germline ends came to 14 bases. This CDR3 has 15 amino acids. CDR3: CASSLGPDIREKLFF. In nucleotides, the CDR3 is TGTGCCAGCAGCTTAGGGCCCGACATACGGGAAAAACTGTTTTTT.

The J gene is TRBJ2-5, the V gene TRBV7-2; D might be TRBD1 (5 bases). Germline V gene sequence: CDR1 SGHTA, CDR2 FQGNSA. With 1 base removed from V and 7 bases from J, the gap between germline ends came to 19 bases. The CDR3 is made up of 16 amino acids. The CDR3 sequence is CASSLGNSPGQGTQYF. The DNA of the CDR3 is TGTGCCAGCAGCTTAGGGAATAGTCCAGGCCAGGGGACCCAGTACTTC.

CDR3 nucleotides: TGTGCCAGTAGTATCAAACCACTGGACATTCAGTACTTC. Amino acid sequence: CASSIKPLDIQYF. The chain recombines TRBV19 with TRBJ2-4; D not certain. Germline V gene lookup returns CDR1 LNHDA and CDR2 SQIVND (reference sequence). The ends were cut back, 3 bases at V and 8 bases at J, with 11 bases in the middle. The CDR3 is 13 amino acids.

The V call is TRBV4-3, the J call TRBJ1-1; 11 bases line up with TRBD1. The germline gives CDR1 LGHNA, CDR2 YSLEER. The CDR3 has 15 amino acids. The V gene end was trimmed by 7 bases and the J gene end by 4 bases; junction bases not matched to a gene: 8. The CDR3 DNA sequence: TGCGCCAGCACCACCCTCGGGACAGGGGGCACTGAAGCTTTCTTT. Amino acids: CASTTLGTGGTEAFF.

This clone was seen a handful of times. The CDR3 sequence is CASSQDGHPNTEAFF. As DNA, the CDR3 is TGCGCCAGCAGCCAAGATGGGCACCCGAACACTGAAGCTTTCTTT. J is TRBJ1-1 and V is TRBV4-3; D is unresolved. V was trimmed by 0 bases and J by 1 base, leaving 9 bases between them. The CDR3 is 15 residues long. Germline CDR1 is LGHNA and CDR2 is YSLEER.

The chain joins TRBV7-2 to TRBJ2-7; 9 bases are shared with TRBD1. Unmatched junction bases numbered 6, after V lost 1 base and J lost 2 bases. Germline V gene data show CDR1 as SGHTA and CDR2 as FQGNSA. The CDR3 is 16 residues long. CDR3 sequence reads: CASSLVGTGTTYEQYF. The CDR3 coding sequence is TGTGCCAGCAGCTTAGTTGGGACAGGGACAACCTACGAGCAGTACTTC.

The chain is built from TRBV9 and TRBJ1-1; maybe TRBD1 (5 bases). V was trimmed by 4 bases and J by 5 bases, leaving 12 bases between them. Germline loops: CDR1 SGDLS, CDR2 YYNGEE. This CDR3 region has 13 residues. The CDR3 sequence: CASSKSGGTEAFF. Here the CDR3 DNA reads TGTGCCAGCAGCAAGAGCGGGGGGACTGAAGCTTTCTTT.

This clone appeared once. The CDR3 coding sequence is TGTGCCAGCTCACCACAGGGACAGGGGGTTTACGAGCAGTACTTC. This translates into CASSPQGQGVYEQYF. The chain couples TRBV18 to TRBJ2-7; 11 nucleotides line up with TRBD1. The V gene's germline CDR1 is KGHSH and CDR2 LQKENI. Trimming took 1 base from V and 4 from J; bases not matched to a gene: 3. This CDR3 has 15 amino acids.

The CDR3 DNA is TGTGCCAGCAGCAAAGAGGGACAGCATAACTATGGCTACACCTTC. Translating gives CASSKEGQHNYGYTF. The J gene is TRBJ1-2, the V gene TRBV21-1; TRBD1, as called in the table, went unchecked against the DNA. TRBV21-1 is a known pseudogene. The CDR3 is 15 amino acids.

This chain links TRBV28 with TRBJ1-1; 11 positions agree with TRBD1. The germline V gene has CDR1 MDHEN and CDR2 SYDVKM. This CDR3 has 17 amino acids. V was clipped by 1 base and J by 5 bases; unmatched bases: 9. In nucleotides, the CDR3 is TGTGCCAGCAGTTTATCCAGCATGGACAGGGGGCGAACTGAAGCTTTCTTT. Its protein product is CASSLSSMDRGRTEAFF.

The chain combines TRBV19 with TRBJ2-1; D perhaps matches TRBD2 (5 bases). This CDR3 contains 14 residues. The germline V and J ends were trimmed by 10 bases and 6 bases, with 19 bases remaining between them. CDR1 and CDR2 from the germline V gene are LNHDA and SQIVND (reference sequence). CDR3 amino acids: CATEKGALGNEQFF. The CDR3 DNA follows: TGTGCCACCGAGAAGGGAGCCCTTGGCAATGAGCAGTTCTTC.

This clone has only a few counts. V is TRBV5-1 and J is TRBJ2-1; 9 nucleotides align to TRBD1. The CDR3 runs 15 residues. V lost 2 bases and J lost 3; bases outside the gene matches: 3. Germline CDR1 SGHRS, CDR2 YFSETQ. The CDR3 here is CASSFGTGSYNEQFF. DNA of the CDR3: TGCGCCAGCAGCTTCGGGACAGGGAGCTACAATGAGCAGTTCTTC.

The chain employs TRBV9 and TRBJ2-3, with no clear D. CDR1 and CDR2 from the germline V gene are SGDLS and YYNGEE. Trimming took off 0 bases at V and 1 base at J, with 3 bases between the two ends. The length of the CDR3 is 13 residues. The CDR3 DNA follows: TGTGCCAGCAGCGTAGGCGGCACAGATACGCAGTATTTT. This codes for CASSVGGTDTQYF.

The rearrangement uses TRBV11-2 and TRBJ1-4, with 8 bases fitting TRBD1. The V gene's germline CDR1 is SGHAT and CDR2 FQNNGV. Losses at the gene ends were 1 base for V and 7 bases for J; bases not matched to a gene: 2. The CDR3 is 14 amino acids. CDR3 sequence: CASSLGTGSEKLFF. The CDR3 DNA sequence: TGTGCCAGCAGCTTAGGGACAGGGAGTGAAAAACTGTTTTTT. Full variable domain (outside the CDR3, taken from reference TRBV11-2 and TRBJ1-4): EAGVAQSPRYKIIEKRQSVAFWCNPISGHATLYWYQQILGQGPKLLIQFQNNGVVDDSQLPKDRFSAERLKGVDSTLKIQPAKLEDSAVYLCASSLGTGSEKLFFGSGTQLSVL.

The DNA for the CDR3 is TGTGCCAGCAGTGATCCCTCTAGCGGGGGGGCCTCCTACAATGAGCAGTTCTTC. Encoded protein: CASSDPSSGGASYNEQFF. The chain couples TRBV28 to TRBJ2-1, with 12 nucleotides matching TRBD2. Germline V gene sequence: CDR1 MDHEN, CDR2 SYDVKM. The CDR3 sequence is 18 residues long. V gave up 5 bases and J gave up 0 bases; unmatched junction bases: 8.

The chain combines TRBV28 with TRBJ2-7; the D is unclear. The V and J ends lost 3 bases and 7 bases respectively, with 10 bases between them. Germline CDR1 is MDHEN and CDR2 is SYDVKM. This CDR3 contains 12 residues. The CDR3 here is CASSFPYTEQYF. The CDR3 nucleotides are TGTGCCAGCAGTTTCCCCTATACGGAGCAGTACTTC.

The chain joins TRBV7-8 to TRBJ1-6; 7 bases align to TRBD1. Germline CDR1 and CDR2: SGHVS and FQNEAQ. This CDR3 region has 15 residues. V trimming: 2 bases; J trimming: 10 bases; junction bases outside the gene matches: 8. The CDR3 DNA reads TGTGCCAGCAGCTTAATCCAGGGGGTCGGCTCACCCCTCCACTTT. This codes for CASSLIQGVGSPLHF.

This clone was seen more than once but under ten times. The chain joins TRBV7-2 to TRBJ2-7; tentative D call: TRBD2 (6 bases). The CDR3 extends over 15 amino acids. In germline, CDR1 is SGHTA, CDR2 FQGNSA. Trimming pared 5 bases from V and 2 bases from J, leaving 16 bases between. The CDR3 DNA follows: TGTGCCAGCAGCCGAACCGGGGGAACAGCCTACGAGCAGTACTTC. Translated: CASSRTGGTAYEQYF.

This clone was seen only once. The gene calls are TRBV6-1 and TRBJ2-5; 11 bases match TRBD2. The CDR3 loop spans 15 amino acids. V dropped 1 base and J dropped 4; count of bases not matched to a gene: 2. Germline V gene lookup returns CDR1 MNHNS and CDR2 SASEGT. Here the CDR3 DNA reads TGTGCCAGCAGTGAAGTTCTAGCGGGGGGAGAGACCCAGTACTTC. Translation gives CASSEVLAGGETQYF.

This chain links TRBV10-1 with TRBJ2-1; perhaps TRBD1 as D (5 bases). V lost 7 bases and J lost 3, with 13 bases in between. Germline V gene lookup returns CDR1 WNHNN and CDR2 SYGVQD (reference sequence). This CDR3 has 14 residues. The CDR3 coding sequence is TGCGCCAGCACCGTGGGGCAGGACTACAATGAGCAGTTCTTC. Translating it yields CASTVGQDYNEQFF.

The V call is TRBV5-5, the J call TRBJ2-5; D might be TRBD2 (5 bases). Trimming took off 0 bases at V and 2 bases at J, with 8 bases between the two ends. This CDR3 is 14 amino acids long. Per germline, CDR1 SGHKS and CDR2 YYEKEE (reference sequence). The CDR3 region is CASSLAGSQETQYF. The DNA for the CDR3 is TGTGCCAGCAGCTTGGCTGGGAGTCAAGAGACCCAGTACTTC.